These 4 T cell receptor beta chains came from one sample sequenced in a study of blood T cells in healthy people across ages (dated by TCRdb to 2015 to 2017). Receptors were amplified or captured by 5' RACE. TCRdb records Illumina HiSeq 2500 as the sequencer. The second PCR ran for roughly 7 to 12 cycles and used a J-beta primer mix along with a sample-barcoded 5' primer. TCRdb took the public reads, trimmed them with fastp at Q25, ran MiXCR for clone calling and kept in-frame beta chains. Each entry merges the rows of one CDR3 protein and shows their most common DNA and genes. This sample gives roughly 1.6 million distinct CDR3 sequences in total; about 31% of them show up just once. Around 11% of the sample belongs to the ten largest clones. The sequenced sample consisted of blood. The receptors come from a woman in her twenties or thirties in good health.

The chain is built from TRBV5-1 and TRBJ2-5; 10 bases map to TRBD2. In germline, CDR1 is SGHRS, CDR2 YFSETQ. After removal of 1 base from V and 2 bases from J, the junction contained 11 bases not matched to a gene. CDR3 length equals 18 residues. This CDR3 is CASSLYYSGLAAQETQYF. The CDR3 DNA reads TGCGCCAGCAGCTTGTATTACTCCGGACTAGCGGCTCAAGAGACCCAGTACTTC.

V is TRBV5-1 and J is TRBJ1-6; D is ambiguous. Germline CDR1 SGHRS, CDR2 YFSETQ. The CDR3 spans 16 residues. Trimming took off 3 bases at V and 8 bases at J, with 18 bases between the two ends. CDR3 DNA: TGCGCCAGCAGCTCGAGTCCAGGTCTGGAGGATTCACCCCTCCACTTT. Protein product: CASSSSPGLEDSPLHF.

The chain has TRBV29-1 and TRBJ1-2; a weak D match, TRBD1 (5 bases). V was cut by 3 bases and J by 1 base, with 12 bases left in between. Germline lookup yields CDR1 SQVTM and CDR2 ANQGSEA. The CDR3 consists of 14 residues. CDR3 sequence: CSVDKPGSNYGYTF. In DNA, the CDR3 is TGCAGCGTTGACAAGCCAGGGAGTAACTATGGCTACACCTTC.

The rearrangement uses TRBV3-1 and TRBJ1-2; D gene uncertain. The CDR3 loop spans 15 amino acids. Deletions cut 1 base from V and 5 bases from J, with 14 bases between. CDR1 and CDR2 (germline): LGHDT, YNNKEL (reference sequence). The CDR3 sequence: CASSQGPLEGYGYTF. CDR3 nucleotides: TGTGCCAGCAGCCAAGGACCCCTGGAGGGATATGGCTACACCTTC.